This T cell receptor (beta chain) emerged from a study of cytomegalovirus exposure and HLA in healthy donors (dated by TCRdb to 2016 to 2017). With respect to the entire study: According to a later analysis, the 100 to 150 validation repertoires were produced on the same platform as the approximately 620 repertoires of the first cohort. The study aimed to test whether cataloging public T cell receptors could reveal signatures of past pathogen exposure. High-throughput TCR immunosequencing, statistical association of individual TCRs with disease status, and machine learning were combined to predict cytomegalovirus infection status. A separate validation cohort of roughly 130 different subjects was used in addition to the 666-subject first cohort.

The donors belonged to the validation cohort of approximately 130 subjects, which was separate from the roughly 680-subject first cohort. Library method: the immunoSEQ multiplex PCR assay. The study's processing was this. To diagnose cytomegalovirus status from the catalog of TCR beta chain sequences, a statistical classification framework was built. TCRdb provides this immuneACCESS table in a form limited to in-frame rearrangements. Some clones are lacking; in checked studies, under half of them reflect an unresolved V gene, and why the rest are absent is not known. V and J calls and clone size are given by that table; D and trimming were obtained from the DNA. This sample comprises over 85,000 clones, roughly 87% of them detected only once. The ten largest clonotypes hold about 2% of the sample. Reading from cysteine to phenylalanine, the CDR3 counts 13 amino acids. Left in the record is the CDR3 DNA by itself, 39 bases read in frame from the first base. Sequences MNHEY (CDR1) and SVGAGI (CDR2) are obtained from the germline V gene. The germline ends are 8 bases apart after V is trimmed by 6 bases and J by 3 bases.

As to this clone: The antigen this receptor binds is unknown. Qualities for individual bases were not recorded, and no much larger clone is one base off.

The full study reports these points: A few of the identified cytomegalovirus-associated TCR beta chains were confirmed in vitro to be specific for cytomegalovirus antigens. In the study, about 150 TCR beta chains were listed as associated with cytomegalovirus. While some public TCRs were present in many individuals, most TCR sequences turned up only very rarely across donors. The classifier was reported to diagnose cytomegalovirus status with high specificity and sensitivity in both the original cohort and the validation cohort. A later analysis had no HLA typing for the validation cohort, so co-occurrence there was scored across all 130 or so repertoires. In a later analysis, TCRs clustered in the first cohort were found to also tend to co-occur in the roughly 120 validation repertoires, with approximately 95% of cluster scores above 0. The authors suggested that the approach could potentially be generalized to other disease states and immunological phenotypes.

The sequenced sample was PBMCs. This receptor was identified in a woman aged 18-29 years in good health and CMV-seronegative. Rearrangement joined TRBV6-5 to TRBJ2-2; matching of 6 bases hints at TRBD2 as the D gene. The CDR3 here reads CASSRGDTGELFF. The DNA is as follows: TGTGCCAGCAGCCGCGGGGACACCGGGGAGCTGTTTTTT.